This TCR delta chain was observed in a study of gamma-delta T cells after stem cell transplantation. This clone has a handful of counts. Being one base from a much bigger clone, this may be a read error. Other DNA sequences in this specimen translate into the identical CDR3. TCRdb re-processed the RT-PCR reads via CATT. Of over a thousand delta-chain clones listed, more than 2.5% are singletons. Deletions cut 0 bases from V and 0 bases from J, with 32 bases between. The CDR3 covers 23 residues. CDR1 and CDR2 (germline): TSWWSYY, QGS. V usage is TRDV1 and J usage is TRDJ1, with D maybe TRDD2 (8 bases). This receptor was taken from a human donor. It is not recorded whose cells these are; they may come from a transplant donor. The sample taken for sequencing was gamma-delta T cells. The CDR3 sequence is CALGELFTSYELLGDKYTDKLIF. The CDR3 nucleotides read TGTGCTCTTGGGGAACTATTTACTTCCTACGAGTTGTTGGGGGACAAGTACACCGATAAACTCATCTTT.